This T cell receptor (beta chain) appears in the sequencing data of a study of T-cell memory formation after mild COVID-19. Study summary: TCR clusters were largely donor specific.

Concerning this clonotype: As yet, its antigen is unknown.

Using its own MiXCR run on the 5' RACE reads, TCRdb lists one record per CDR3 protein. The sample yields fewer than 250,000 distinct CDR3 sequences, about 10% seen once. Notes on the study in general: CD4+ bias marked clones expanding day 15 to 37, unlike balanced contracting clones. Whether day 37 second-wave clones are SARS-CoV-2-specific was not confirmed.

The CDR3 is 16 amino acids. Germline V gene lookup returns CDR1 LNHDA and CDR2 SQIVND (reference sequence). Trimming at V came to 6 bases and at J to 0 bases, leaving 5 bases not matched to a gene. The V and J genes are TRBV19 and TRBJ2-6; 7 bases are shared with TRBD1. The sample taken for sequencing was PBMCs or a T cell subset sorted from them (not recorded which). The source of this sequence is a man aged 18 to 35 who had mild COVID-19 (a few samples of this study predate the infection). Cell type and time point are not known. The CDR3 is CASRGQALSGANVLTF. In DNA, the CDR3 is TGTGCCAGTAGAGGACAGGCTCTCTCTGGGGCCAACGTCCTGACTTTC.